This T cell receptor (beta chain) was recorded in a study of T cell responses to AZD1222 COVID-19 vaccine. The assay was immunoSEQ multiplex PCR, and TCRdb's table has in-frame clones only and misses some. The sample has around 150,000 clones, 70% to 90% seen once. The CDR3 is 17 residues long. Trimming stripped 6 bases from V and 8 bases from J, with 25 bases between. Germline values: CDR1 MNHEY, CDR2 SMNVEV (reference sequence). This TCR came from an adult in good health. The source was peripheral blood, collected on day 0 of MenACWY control vaccination. The chain couples TRBV27 to TRBJ1-4; maybe TRBD1 (5 bases). The CDR3 DNA is TGTGCCAGCAGCCGCTACCCTTTAGACAGCGTGGAGGAAAAACTGTTTTTT. As protein: CASSRYPLDSVEEKLFF.